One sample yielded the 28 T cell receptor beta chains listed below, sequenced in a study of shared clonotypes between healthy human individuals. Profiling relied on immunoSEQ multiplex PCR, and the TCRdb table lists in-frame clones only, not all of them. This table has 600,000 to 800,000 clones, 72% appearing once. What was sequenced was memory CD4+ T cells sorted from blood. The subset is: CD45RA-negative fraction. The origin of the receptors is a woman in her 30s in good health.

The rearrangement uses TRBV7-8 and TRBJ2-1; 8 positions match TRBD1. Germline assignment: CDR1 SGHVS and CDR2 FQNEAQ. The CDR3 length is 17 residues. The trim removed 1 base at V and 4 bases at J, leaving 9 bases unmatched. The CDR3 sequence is CASSLGIDRGLYNEQFF. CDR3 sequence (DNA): TGTGCCAGCAGCTTAGGGATAGACAGGGGCCTTTACAATGAGCAGTTCTTC.

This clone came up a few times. As DNA, the CDR3 is TGTGCCAGTAGTATGCGGACAGGCGGTTACAATGAGCAGTTCTTC. Its protein product is CASSMRTGGYNEQFF. The chain uses TRBV19 and TRBJ2-1; 7 bases are a match to TRBD1. This CDR3 is built from 15 residues. Trimming cost V 3 bases and J 4 bases; bases outside gene matches: 6. Germline assignment: CDR1 LNHDA and CDR2 SQIVND (reference sequence).

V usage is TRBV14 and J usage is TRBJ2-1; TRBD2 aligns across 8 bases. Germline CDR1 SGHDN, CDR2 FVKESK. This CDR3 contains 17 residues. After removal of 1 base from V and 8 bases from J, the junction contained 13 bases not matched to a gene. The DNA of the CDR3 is TGTGCCAGCAGCCAAGTTGGCGGGAGGACATGGGGTGATGAGCAGTTCTTC. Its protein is CASSQVGGRTWGDEQFF.

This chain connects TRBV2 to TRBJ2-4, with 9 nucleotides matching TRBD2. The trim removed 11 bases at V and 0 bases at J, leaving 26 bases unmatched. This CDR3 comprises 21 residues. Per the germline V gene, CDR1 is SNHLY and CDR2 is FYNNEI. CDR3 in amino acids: CAGAGVTHRLAGVLAKNIQYF. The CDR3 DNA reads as TGTGCCGGGGCGGGAGTCACTCATCGGTTAGCGGGAGTTCTAGCCAAAAACATTCAGTACTTC.

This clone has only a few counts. CDR3 nucleotides: TGTGCCAGCAGCCGGGGCTTGAGCGGACAGCCCCAGCATTTT. Translation gives CASSRGLSGQPQHF. This chain joins TRBV2 and TRBJ1-5, with TRBD1 as a possible D gene (5 bases). Trimming pared 6 bases from V and 7 bases from J, leaving 16 bases between. Looked up from germline, CDR1 is SNHLY and CDR2 is FYNNEI. The CDR3 is made up of 14 amino acids.

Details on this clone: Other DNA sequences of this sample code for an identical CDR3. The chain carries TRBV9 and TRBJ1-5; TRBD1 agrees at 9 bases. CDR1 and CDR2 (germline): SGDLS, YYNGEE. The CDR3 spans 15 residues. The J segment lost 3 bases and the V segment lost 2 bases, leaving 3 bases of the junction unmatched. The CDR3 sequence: CASSVDRGDNQPQHF. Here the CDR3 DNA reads TGTGCCAGCAGCGTGGACAGGGGTGACAATCAGCCCCAGCATTTT.

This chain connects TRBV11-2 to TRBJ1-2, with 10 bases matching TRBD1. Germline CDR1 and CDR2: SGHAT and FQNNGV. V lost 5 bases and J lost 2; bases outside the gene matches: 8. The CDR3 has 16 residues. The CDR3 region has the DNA TGTGCCAGCAGCCCCTACCGGGACAGGGGCAACTATGGCTACACCTTC. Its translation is CASSPYRDRGNYGYTF.

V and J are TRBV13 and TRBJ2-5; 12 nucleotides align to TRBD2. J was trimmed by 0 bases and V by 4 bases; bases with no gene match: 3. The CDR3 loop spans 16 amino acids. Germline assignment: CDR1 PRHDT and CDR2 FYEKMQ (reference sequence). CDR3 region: CASSSWTSGNQETQYF. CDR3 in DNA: TGTGCCAGCAGCTCCTGGACTAGCGGGAACCAAGAGACCCAGTACTTC.

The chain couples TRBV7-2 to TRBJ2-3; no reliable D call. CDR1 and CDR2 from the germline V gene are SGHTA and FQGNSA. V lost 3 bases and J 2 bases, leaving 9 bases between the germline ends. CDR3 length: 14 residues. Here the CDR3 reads CASSFGVFTDTQYF. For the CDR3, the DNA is TGTGCCAGCAGCTTTGGGGTTTTCACAGATACGCAGTATTTT.

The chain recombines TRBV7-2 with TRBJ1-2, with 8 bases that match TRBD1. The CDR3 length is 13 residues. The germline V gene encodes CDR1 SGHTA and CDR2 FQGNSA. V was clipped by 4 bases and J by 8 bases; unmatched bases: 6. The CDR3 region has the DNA TGTGCCAGCAGCTCGGACAGGGCGGGGGGCTACACCTTC. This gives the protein CASSSDRAGGYTF.

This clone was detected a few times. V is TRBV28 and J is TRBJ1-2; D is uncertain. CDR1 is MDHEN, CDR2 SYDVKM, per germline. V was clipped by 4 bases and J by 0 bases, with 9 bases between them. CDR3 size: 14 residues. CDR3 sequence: CASSSAGPNYGYTF. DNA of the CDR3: TGTGCCAGCAGTTCTGCAGGCCCTAACTATGGCTACACCTTC.

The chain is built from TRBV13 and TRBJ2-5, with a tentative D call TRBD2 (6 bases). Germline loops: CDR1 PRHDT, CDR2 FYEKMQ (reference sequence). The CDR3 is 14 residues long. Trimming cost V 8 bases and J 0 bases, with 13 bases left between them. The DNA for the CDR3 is TGTGCCAGCTCAGAGGGCGGGAACCAAGAGACCCAGTACTTC. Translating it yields CASSEGGNQETQYF.

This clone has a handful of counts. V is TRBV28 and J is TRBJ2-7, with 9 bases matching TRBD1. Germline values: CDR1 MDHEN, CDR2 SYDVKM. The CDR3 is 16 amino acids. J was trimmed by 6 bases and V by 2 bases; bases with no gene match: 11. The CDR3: CASSLGTGFRLGEQYF. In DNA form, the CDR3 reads TGTGCCAGCAGTTTAGGGACAGGGTTTAGGCTTGGCGAGCAGTACTTC.

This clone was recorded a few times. As DNA, the CDR3 is TGTGCCAGCAGCCCGGCTGGGGTCGGGGAGCTGTTTTTT. The encoded protein is CASSPAGVGELFF. The chain joins TRBV5-4 to TRBJ2-2; unclear D gene. V was trimmed by 4 bases and J by 7 bases, leaving 11 bases between them. From germline, CDR1 is SGHNT and CDR2 YYREEE (reference sequence). The CDR3 totals 13 residues.

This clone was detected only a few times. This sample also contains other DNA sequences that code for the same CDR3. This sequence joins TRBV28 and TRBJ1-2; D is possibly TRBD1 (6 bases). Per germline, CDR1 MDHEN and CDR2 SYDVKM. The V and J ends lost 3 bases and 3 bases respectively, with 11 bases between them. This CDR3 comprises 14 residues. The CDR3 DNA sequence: TGTGCCAGCAGTTTGGGGGGCGGGGACTATGGCTACACCTTC. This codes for CASSLGGGDYGYTF.

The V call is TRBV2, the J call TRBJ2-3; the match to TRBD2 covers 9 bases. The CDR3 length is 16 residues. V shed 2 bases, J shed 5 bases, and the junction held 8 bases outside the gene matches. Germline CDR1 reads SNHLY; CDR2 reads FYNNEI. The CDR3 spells CASSEIAGDGGDTQYF. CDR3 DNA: TGTGCCAGCAGTGAAATAGCGGGAGATGGAGGAGATACGCAGTATTTT.

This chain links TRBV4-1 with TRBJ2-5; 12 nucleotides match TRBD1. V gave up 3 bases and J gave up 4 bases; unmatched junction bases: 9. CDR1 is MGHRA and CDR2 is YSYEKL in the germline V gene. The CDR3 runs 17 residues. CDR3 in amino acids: CASSHPGQGASGETQYF. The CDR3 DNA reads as TGCGCCAGCAGCCACCCGGGACAGGGGGCATCCGGAGAGACCCAGTACTTC.

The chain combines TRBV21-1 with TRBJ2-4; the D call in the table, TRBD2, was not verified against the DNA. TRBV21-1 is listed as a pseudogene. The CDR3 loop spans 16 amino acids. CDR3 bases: TGTGCCAGCAGTCCCACGGACGGGACTTCCGCTAACCCCAATTACTTC. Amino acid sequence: CASSPTDGTSANPNYF.

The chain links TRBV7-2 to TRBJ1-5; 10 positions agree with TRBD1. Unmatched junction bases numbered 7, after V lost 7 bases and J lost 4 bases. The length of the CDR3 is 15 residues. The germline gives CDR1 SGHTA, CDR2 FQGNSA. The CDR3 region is CASNRDRGGNQPQHF. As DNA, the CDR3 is TGTGCCAGCAACCGGGACAGGGGAGGGAATCAGCCCCAGCATTTT.

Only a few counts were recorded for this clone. The CDR3 nucleotides read TGTGCCAGCATCCTGGCAGAGTACACCGGGGAGCTGTTTTTT. It codes for CASILAEYTGELFF. The chain uses TRBV6-4 and TRBJ2-2; D unclear. With 7 bases removed from V and 3 bases from J, the gap between germline ends came to 12 bases. Germline values: CDR1 MRHNA, CDR2 SNTAGT. This CDR3 has 14 residues.

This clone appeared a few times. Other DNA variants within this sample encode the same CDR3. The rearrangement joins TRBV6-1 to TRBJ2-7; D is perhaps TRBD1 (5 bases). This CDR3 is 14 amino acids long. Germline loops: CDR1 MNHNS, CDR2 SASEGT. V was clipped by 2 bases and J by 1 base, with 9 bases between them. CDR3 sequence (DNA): TGTGCCAGCAGTGAACAGGGAATTTCCTACGAGCAGTACTTC. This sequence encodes CASSEQGISYEQYF.

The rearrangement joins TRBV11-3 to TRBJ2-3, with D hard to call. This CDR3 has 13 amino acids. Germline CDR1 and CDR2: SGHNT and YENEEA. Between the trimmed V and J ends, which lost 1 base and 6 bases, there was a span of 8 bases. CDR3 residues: CASSLVVWDTQYF. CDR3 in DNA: TGTGCCAGCAGCTTAGTTGTTTGGGATACGCAGTATTTT.

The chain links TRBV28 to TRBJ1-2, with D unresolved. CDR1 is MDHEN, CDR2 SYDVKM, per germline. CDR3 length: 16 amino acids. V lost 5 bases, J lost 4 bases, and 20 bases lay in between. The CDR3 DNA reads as TGTGCCAGCAGTCGTGGGGTCGTCGGGCGCGGCTATGGCTACACCTTC. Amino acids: CASSRGVVGRGYGYTF.

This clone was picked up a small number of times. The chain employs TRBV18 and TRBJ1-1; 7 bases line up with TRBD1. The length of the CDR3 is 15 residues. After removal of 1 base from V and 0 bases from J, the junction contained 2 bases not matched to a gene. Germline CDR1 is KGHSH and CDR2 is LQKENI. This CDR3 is CASSPQGAVNTEAFF. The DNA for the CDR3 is TGTGCCAGCTCACCACAGGGGGCGGTGAACACTGAAGCTTTCTTT.

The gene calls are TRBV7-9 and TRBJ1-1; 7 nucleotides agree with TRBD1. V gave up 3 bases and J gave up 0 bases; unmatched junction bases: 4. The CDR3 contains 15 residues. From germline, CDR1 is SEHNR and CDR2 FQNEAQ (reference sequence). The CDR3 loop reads CASSFLQGLNTEAFF. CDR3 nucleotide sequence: TGTGCCAGCAGCTTTTTACAGGGGTTGAACACTGAAGCTTTCTTT.

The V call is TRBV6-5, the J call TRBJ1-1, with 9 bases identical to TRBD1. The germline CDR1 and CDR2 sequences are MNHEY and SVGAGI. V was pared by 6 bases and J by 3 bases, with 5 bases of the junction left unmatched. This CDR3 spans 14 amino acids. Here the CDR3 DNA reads TGTGCCAGCAGAGTGGGACAGGGACACACTGAAGCTTTCTTT. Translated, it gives CASRVGQGHTEAFF.

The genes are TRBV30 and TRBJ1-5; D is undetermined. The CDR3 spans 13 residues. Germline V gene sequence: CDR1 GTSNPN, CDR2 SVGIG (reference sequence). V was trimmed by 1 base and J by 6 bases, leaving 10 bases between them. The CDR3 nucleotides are TGTGCCTGGAGTGGGAGGGCGGGTCAGCCCCAGCATTTT. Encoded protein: CAWSGRAGQPQHF.

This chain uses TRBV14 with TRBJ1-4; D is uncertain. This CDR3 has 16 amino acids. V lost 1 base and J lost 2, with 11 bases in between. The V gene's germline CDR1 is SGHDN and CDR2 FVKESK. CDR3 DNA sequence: TGTGCCAGCAGCCAAGGATTTGGGGTGACTAATGAAAAACTGTTTTTT. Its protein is CASSQGFGVTNEKLFF.